These 18 T cell receptor beta chains originate from one sample sequenced in a study of monozygotic twins with inflammatory bowel disease. TCRdb reworked the 5' RACE reads into one entry per CDR3 protein, no DNA. The table lists about 420,000 distinct CDR3 sequences. The sample consisted of blood. These receptor sequences come from a human donor with ulcerative colitis or Crohn's disease, or a healthy co-twin of an affected twin (not recorded which).

The chain has TRBV19 and TRBJ2-2; TCRdb reports TRBD1, a call that lacks DNA to check it against. CDR3 size: 16 residues. CDR1 and CDR2 (germline): LNHDA, SQIVND (reference sequence). The CDR3 reads CASSFSRGVVAGELFF.

The CDR3 loop is CASSLMGGMTGELFF. The rearrangement uses TRBV7-3 and TRBJ2-2; TCRdb selects TRBD1, and the lack of DNA leaves this call unchecked. The germline V gene encodes CDR1 SGHTA and CDR2 FQGTGA. This CDR3 has 15 amino acids.

The chain uses TRBV28 and TRBJ2-3; the D call from TCRdb, TRBD2, cannot be confirmed without DNA. Looked up from germline, CDR1 is MDHEN and CDR2 is SYDVKM. The length of the CDR3 is 14 residues. The CDR3 reads CASRSSGRTDTQYF.

The chain carries TRBV7-2 and TRBJ1-5; the TCRdb call, TRBD1, lacks DNA for checking. Germline assignment: CDR1 SGHTA and CDR2 FQGNSA. There are 14 residues in the CDR3. The CDR3 spells CASSLVTGDQPQHF.

V and J are TRBV5-6 and TRBJ1-2; no DNA is available, so the TRBD1 call from TCRdb remains unchecked. Germline assignment: CDR1 SGHDT and CDR2 YYEEEE. The CDR3 length is 14 residues. CDR3 residues: CASSFNRAGYGYTF.

This chain joins TRBV18 and TRBJ1-4. Looked up from germline, CDR1 is KGHSH and CDR2 is LQKENI. This CDR3 spans 14 amino acids. CDR3 amino acids: CASSSGSGGEKLFF.

The V call is TRBV7-8, the J call TRBJ2-3; TCRdb returns TRBD2, unconfirmable since there is no DNA. The CDR3 loop spans 16 amino acids. CDR1 and CDR2 from the germline V gene are SGHVS and FQNEAQ. The CDR3: CASSISGRLVSDTQYF.

The rearrangement links TRBV5-1 to TRBJ2-2; the TCRdb call, TRBD1, lacks DNA for checking. This CDR3 spans 14 amino acids. In germline, CDR1 is SGHRS, CDR2 YFSETQ. The CDR3 region is CASSRTGSTGELFF.

The chain is built from TRBV28 and TRBJ1-4; the D call from TCRdb, TRBD1, cannot be confirmed without DNA. This CDR3 contains 17 residues. Germline values: CDR1 MDHEN, CDR2 SYDVKM. The CDR3 here is CASSRTGANFGGEKLFF.

The V and J genes are TRBV20-1 and TRBJ2-2; TCRdb's D gene call, TRBD2, goes unchecked for lack of DNA. Germline lookup yields CDR1 DFQATT and CDR2 SNEGSKA (reference sequence). CDR3 length: 14 residues. CDR3 region: CSARPSGWAGELFF.

This chain joins TRBV6-2 or TRBV6-3 and TRBJ1-1; the D call of TRBD1 rests on TCRdb alone, since no DNA is present to check it. Germline lookup yields CDR1 MNHEY and CDR2 SVGEGT. The length of the CDR3 is 15 residues. The CDR3 here is CASRRTGTGNTEAFF.

The genes are TRBV7-8 and TRBJ2-2. Germline-derived CDR1 and CDR2 are SGHVS and FQNEAQ. The CDR3 is made up of 12 amino acids. This CDR3 reads CASSSFTGELFF.

The chain carries TRBV29-1 and TRBJ2-5; the D gene TCRdb calls, TRBD2, cannot be checked with no DNA. Germline lookup yields CDR1 SQVTM and CDR2 ANQGSEA. The CDR3 has 15 residues. CDR3 loop: CSVRGTSGIQETQYF.

The chain uses TRBV9 and TRBJ2-1; lacking DNA, the TRBD2 call made by TCRdb goes unchecked. This CDR3 is built from 14 residues. Germline lookup yields CDR1 SGDLS and CDR2 YYNGEE. The CDR3 region is CASSVGSYSDEQFF.

The chain has TRBV4-3 and TRBJ1-2; the D call of TRBD1 rests on TCRdb alone, since no DNA is present to check it. Germline V gene lookup returns CDR1 LGHNA and CDR2 YSLEER. This CDR3 contains 18 residues. The CDR3 protein is CASSQDRFGTKTNYGYTF.

This sequence joins TRBV5-1 and TRBJ2-7. The germline V gene encodes CDR1 SGHRS and CDR2 YFSETQ. The CDR3 is 14 residues long. CDR3 loop: CASSLDGPHYEQYF.

The J gene is TRBJ1-6, the V gene TRBV7-2. Germline CDR1 and CDR2: SGHTA and FQGNSA. The CDR3 spans 16 residues. This CDR3 is CASSLSGLGMNSPLHF.

The chain employs TRBV5-4 and TRBJ2-3; TCRdb's assignment of TRBD1 cannot be checked, as there is no DNA. CDR1 and CDR2 (germline): SGHNT, YYREEE (reference sequence). The CDR3 consists of 16 residues. The CDR3 protein is CAIRGTEEVSTDTQYF.